This passage covers 12 T cell receptor beta chains from one sample sequenced in a study of OX40 agonist ivuxolimab in advanced cancers. TCRdb keeps only in-frame clones here, not all; method: immunoSEQ multiplex PCR. The sample holds 34,000 or so clones, 80% to 90% seen once. The source material was CD4+ or CD8+ T cells sorted from blood, sampled in a trial of the OX40 agonist ivuxolimab. The receptors stem from an adult with an advanced solid tumor such as melanoma, head and neck, liver or kidney cancer.

The chain is built from TRBV5-1 and TRBJ2-5, with TRBD1 matching 11 bases. CDR1 SGHRS and CDR2 YFSETQ come from the germline V gene. The CDR3 has 16 amino acids. Trimming took 2 bases from V and 1 from J; bases not matched to a gene: 4. DNA for the CDR3: TGCGCCAGCAGCTTTTGGGGGACAGGGGGCCAAGAGACCCAGTACTTC. It translates to CASSFWGTGGQETQYF.

This chain joins TRBV6-4 and TRBJ1-2; weak D call: TRBD1 (6 bases). The CDR3 contains 14 residues. From germline, CDR1 is MRHNA and CDR2 SNTAGT. V was clipped by 3 bases and J by 5 bases, with 13 bases between them. CDR3 DNA: TGTGCCAGCAGTGATCCGCAACAGGGATATGGCTACACCTTC. Its protein product is CASSDPQQGYGYTF.

V usage is TRBV14 and J usage is TRBJ1-5; no reliable D call. Germline assignment: CDR1 SGHDN and CDR2 FVKESK. This CDR3 has 13 amino acids. The V end was cut by 0 bases, the J end by 10 bases, with 10 bases between. The CDR3 DNA sequence: TGTGCCAGCAGCCAAGAGAGGTCGGGACCCCAGCATTTT. Protein sequence: CASSQERSGPQHF.

The V call is TRBV7-2, the J call TRBJ1-4, with 9 bases fitting TRBD1. This CDR3 has 17 residues. Germline V gene sequence: CDR1 SGHTA, CDR2 FQGNSA. V shed 1 base and J 0 bases; nucleotides not matched to a gene: 3. The CDR3 loop is CASSLVQGAPTNEKLFF. The CDR3 DNA reads TGTGCCAGCAGCTTAGTACAGGGGGCGCCAACTAATGAAAAACTGTTTTTT.

The V and J genes are TRBV5-1 and TRBJ2-5, with 9 positions matching TRBD2. The CDR3 length is 16 residues. In germline, CDR1 is SGHRS, CDR2 YFSETQ. With V trimmed by 0 bases and J by 5 bases, 8 bases remained unmatched. CDR3 DNA: TGCGCCAGCAGCTTGGGTTTAGCGGGAGTAACGGAGACCCAGTACTTC. The encoded protein is CASSLGLAGVTETQYF.

The chain uses TRBV2 and TRBJ1-1; possibly TRBD1 for D (6 bases). CDR3 length: 18 amino acids. Per germline, CDR1 SNHLY and CDR2 FYNNEI. Trimming shortened V by 4 bases and J by 2 bases, and 23 bases separated the two germline ends. In DNA form, the CDR3 reads TGTGCCAGCAGTGGATTAAACAGGGTTTCCGCGATCAACACTGAAGCTTTCTTT. As protein: CASSGLNRVSAINTEAFF.

The gene calls are TRBV28 and TRBJ2-2, with D possibly matching TRBD1 (5 bases). V was pared by 11 bases and J by 1 base, with 14 bases between. Germline V lookup: CDR1 MDHEN, CDR2 SYDVKM. There are 14 residues in the CDR3. CDR3 sequence reads: CASPTAQNTGELFF. The CDR3 DNA is TGTGCCTCACCGACAGCCCAGAACACCGGGGAGCTGTTTTTT.

This clone has a single count. This sequence joins TRBV19 and TRBJ2-5; 7 bases agree with TRBD1. CDR1 is LNHDA, CDR2 SQIVND, per germline (reference sequence). Trimming at V came to 10 bases and at J to 3 bases, leaving 2 bases not matched to a gene. CDR3 length: 11 amino acids. The CDR3 nucleotides are TGTGCCACAGGGGGTGAAGAGACCCAGTACTTC. It specifies CATGGEETQYF.

This chain joins TRBV6-5 and TRBJ2-5; no firm D call. The end of the DNA aligns better with TRBJ2-7, so the J call may be wrong. The CDR3 extends over 14 amino acids. Looked up from germline, CDR1 is MNHEY and CDR2 is SVGAGI. CDR3 residues: CASSYGPGGYEQYF. The CDR3 DNA reads as TGTGCCAGCAGTTACGGACCTGGCGGTTACGAGCAGTACTTC.

This rearrangement joins TRBV15 to TRBJ1-1; D possibly corresponds to TRBD1 (5 bases). CDR1 is LNHNV, CDR2 YYDKDF, per germline (reference sequence). V lost 3 bases, J lost 2 bases, and 16 bases lay in between. The CDR3 covers 16 residues. CDR3 amino acids: CATSSGALTFNTEAFF. In DNA, the CDR3 is TGTGCCACCAGCAGCGGGGCCCTGACCTTCAACACTGAAGCTTTCTTT.

There are a few counts of this clone. This chain uses TRBV2 with TRBJ1-5; possible D gene TRBD1, 5 bases. V shed 5 bases and J shed 4 bases, with 15 bases lying between them. Per germline, CDR1 SNHLY and CDR2 FYNNEI. The CDR3 totals 15 residues. CDR3 in amino acids: CASSPRDGGNQPQHF. CDR3 DNA sequence: TGTGCCAGCAGTCCCCGGGACGGGGGGAATCAGCCCCAGCATTTT.

This rearrangement joins TRBV6-5 to TRBJ1-1; D remains unclear. The length of the CDR3 is 13 residues. Trimming stripped 7 bases from V and 0 bases from J, with 9 bases between. Germline V CDR1 and CDR2: MNHEY, SVGAGI. The CDR3 loop reads CASKRSMNTEAFF. The CDR3 region has the DNA TGTGCCAGCAAGAGAAGCATGAACACTGAAGCTTTCTTT.